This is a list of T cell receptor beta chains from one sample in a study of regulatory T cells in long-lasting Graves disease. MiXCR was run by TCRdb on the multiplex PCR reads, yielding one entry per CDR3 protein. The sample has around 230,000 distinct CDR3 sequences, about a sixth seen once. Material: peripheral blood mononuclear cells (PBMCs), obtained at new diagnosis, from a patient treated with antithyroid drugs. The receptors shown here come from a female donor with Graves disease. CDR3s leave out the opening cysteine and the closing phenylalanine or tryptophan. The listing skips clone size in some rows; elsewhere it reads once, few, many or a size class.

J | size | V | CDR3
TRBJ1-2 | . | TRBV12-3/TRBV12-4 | ASSPTGRNYGYT
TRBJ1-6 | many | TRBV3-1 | ATRQGGVYSPLH
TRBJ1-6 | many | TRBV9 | ASSVDNSPLH
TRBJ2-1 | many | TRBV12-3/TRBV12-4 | ASGQSNEQF
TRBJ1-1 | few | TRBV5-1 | ASSPTRGDTEAF
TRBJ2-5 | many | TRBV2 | AIGEGETQY
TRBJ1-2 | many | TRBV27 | ASRPRRGGGSYGYT
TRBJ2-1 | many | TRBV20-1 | SASPGIPYNEQF
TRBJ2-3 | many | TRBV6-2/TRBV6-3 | ASSYRGKSTDTQY
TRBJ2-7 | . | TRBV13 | ASSSTTSGRAGYEQY
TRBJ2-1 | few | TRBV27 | ASSPPGTSGYNEQF
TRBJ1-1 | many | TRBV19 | ASSIAQNTEAF
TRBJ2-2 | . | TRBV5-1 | ASSLSSGHTGELF
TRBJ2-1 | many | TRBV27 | ASSSDRGNYNEQF
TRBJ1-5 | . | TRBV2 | ASSETRGYGQPQH
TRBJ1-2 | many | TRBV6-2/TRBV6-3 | ASSPGHYGYT
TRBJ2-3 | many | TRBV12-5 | ASGLVILGRGSTDTQY
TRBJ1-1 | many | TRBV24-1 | ATSDFKGRMNTEAF
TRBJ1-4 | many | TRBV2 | ASIRTGTGRATNEKLF
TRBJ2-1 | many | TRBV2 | ASSEWVSLGSEQF
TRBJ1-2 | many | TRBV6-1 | ASRNRAPHYGYT
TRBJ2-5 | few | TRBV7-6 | ASSGYQETQY
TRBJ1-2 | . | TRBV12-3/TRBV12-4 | ASSPGGSGYT
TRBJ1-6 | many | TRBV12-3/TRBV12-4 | ASSLELLLDSPLH
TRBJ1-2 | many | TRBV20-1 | SAYGTGGAVDGYT
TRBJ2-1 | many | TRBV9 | ASSVTRSSNEQF
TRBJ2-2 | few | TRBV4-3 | ASSPHPPGGTNTGELF
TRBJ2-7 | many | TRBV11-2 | ASSTTGNEQY
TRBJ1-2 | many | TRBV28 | ASSLARDSQRGYGYT
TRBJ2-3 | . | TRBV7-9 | ASRSTGGPPDTQY
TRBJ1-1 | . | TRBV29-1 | SLSAGGGVNTEAF
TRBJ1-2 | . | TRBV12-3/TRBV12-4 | ASSLGPSRDNT
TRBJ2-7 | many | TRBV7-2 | ASSQVRGGTYEQY
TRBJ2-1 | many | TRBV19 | ASSPRDNRNEQF
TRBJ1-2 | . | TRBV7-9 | ASSLDVDYSYGYT
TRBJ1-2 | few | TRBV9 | ASSSEGHRGKGYT
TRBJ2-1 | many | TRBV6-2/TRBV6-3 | ASSLDYPASYNEQF
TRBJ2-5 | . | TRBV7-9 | ASSPPDRGQETQY
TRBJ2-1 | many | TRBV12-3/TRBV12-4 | ASSSTRLAGVDEQF
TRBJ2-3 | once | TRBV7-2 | ASSLWGGGPY
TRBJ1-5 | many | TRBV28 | ASSLSSQVWVENQPQH
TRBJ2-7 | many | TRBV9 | ASGGTSGSSYEQY
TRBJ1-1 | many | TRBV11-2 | ASSTYRENTEAF
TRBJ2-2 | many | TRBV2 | ASTGTPISRGELF
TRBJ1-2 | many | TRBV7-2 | ASSLGVGYGYT
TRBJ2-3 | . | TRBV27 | ASSPSGGVTADTQY
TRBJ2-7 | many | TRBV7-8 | ASSSHAGTGTTYEQY
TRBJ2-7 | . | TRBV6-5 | ASSYPGQGRYEQY
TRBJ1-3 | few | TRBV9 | ASSNRDTGNTIY
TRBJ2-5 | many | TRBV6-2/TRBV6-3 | ATRTSGSYQETQY
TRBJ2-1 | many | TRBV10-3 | AIRGGAGRVDEQF
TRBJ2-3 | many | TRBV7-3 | ASSSISTDTQY
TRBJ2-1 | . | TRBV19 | ASTRVGLAVPQGQF
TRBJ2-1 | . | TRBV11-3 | ASSRGLARNNEQF